Presented here are 23 T cell receptor beta chains from one specimen sequenced in a study of blood T cell repertoires in COVID-19. Generated by immunoSEQ multiplex PCR, the TCRdb table keeps only in-frame clones and is missing some. In the table there are some 200,000 clones, about four fifths of which are singletons. Sample: PBMCs or T cells enriched from blood (not recorded which). Receptors originate from a man in his forties who had recovered from COVID-19.

In its sample, this clone was seen once. The chain uses TRBV10-1 and TRBJ2-5; D is perhaps TRBD2 (6 bases). Trimming removed 0 bases from V and 2 bases from J, with 13 bases in between. Germline V CDR1 and CDR2: WNHNN, SYGVQD (reference sequence). The CDR3 is made up of 16 amino acids. CDR3: CASSESAAGGQETQYF. The CDR3 DNA sequence: TGCGCCAGCAGTGAGTCGGCAGCGGGTGGACAAGAGACCCAGTACTTC.

This chain uses TRBV14 with TRBJ2-1; 7 nucleotides agree with TRBD2. Losses at the gene ends were 3 bases for V and 2 bases for J; bases not matched to a gene: 7. The CDR3 is made up of 16 amino acids. Germline V gene sequence: CDR1 SGHDN, CDR2 FVKESK. The CDR3 nucleotides read TGTGCCAGCAGCCAGACCCCTAGCGGTGCCTACAATGAGCAGTTCTTC. Protein product: CASSQTPSGAYNEQFF.

V is TRBV4-3 and J is TRBJ2-1; 10 bases are shared with TRBD2. The V and J ends lost 3 bases and 5 bases, in that order; junction bases with no gene match: 13. CDR3 length equals 18 residues. Per the germline V gene, CDR1 is LGHNA and CDR2 is YSLEER. The CDR3 bases are TGCGCCAGCAGCCAGGGATTCCGGACTAGCGGCCCCAACAATGAGCAGTTCTTC. This sequence encodes CASSQGFRTSGPNNEQFF.

This chain joins TRBV19 and TRBJ2-1; 13 nucleotides agree with TRBD2. V gave up 5 bases and J gave up 6 bases; unmatched junction bases: 4. Germline values: CDR1 LNHDA, CDR2 SQIVND (reference sequence). The CDR3 contains 15 residues. The CDR3 reads CASSLRTSGSNEQFF. The CDR3 DNA reads as TGTGCCAGTAGTCTCCGGACTAGCGGGAGCAATGAGCAGTTCTTC. Drawing the rest from reference TRBV19 and TRBJ2-1, the complete variable domain is DGGITQSPKYLFRKEGQNVTLSCEQNLNHDAMYWYRQDPGQGLRLIYYSQIVNDFQKGDIAEGYSVSREKKESFPLTVTSAQKNPTAFYLCASSLRTSGSNEQFFGPGTRLTVL.

The chain recombines TRBV25-1 with TRBJ1-1, with 8 bases matching TRBD1. The CDR3 is made up of 14 amino acids. CDR1 is MGHDK, CDR2 SYGVNS, per germline. The V gene end was trimmed by 7 bases and the J gene end by 5 bases; junction bases not matched to a gene: 9. CDR3 sequence reads: CASKDRGRVTEAFF. The CDR3 DNA sequence: TGTGCCAGCAAAGACAGGGGCCGTGTTACTGAAGCTTTCTTT. The whole variable domain, remainder taken from reference TRBV25-1 and TRBJ1-1, is EADIYQTPRYLVIGTGKKITLECSQTMGHDKMYWYQQDPGMELHLIHYSYGVNSTEKGDLSSESTVSRIRTEHFPLTLESARPSHTSQYLCASKDRGRVTEAFFGQGTRLTVV.

The sample holds a few counts of this clone. The chain has TRBV7-9 and TRBJ1-1; TRBD1 might be the D (5 bases). The CDR3 runs 13 residues. Trimming stripped 6 bases from V and 9 bases from J, with 17 bases between. The germline CDR1 and CDR2 sequences are SEHNR and FQNEAQ (reference sequence). The CDR3 sequence is CASSLQDPGQAFF. CDR3 coding DNA: TGTGCCAGCAGTTTACAGGACCCAGGGCAAGCTTTCTTT.

The chain combines TRBV6-1 with TRBJ1-3, with D unresolved. The germline CDR1 and CDR2 sequences are MNHNS and SASEGT. CDR3 length: 14 residues. Trimming pared 1 base from V and 7 bases from J, leaving 11 bases between. Here the CDR3 DNA reads TGTGCCAGCAGTGAAGGGTCAGTTTGGAACACCATATATTTT. Its translation: CASSEGSVWNTIYF.

As to this clone: Germline and junction disagree at one end, which may indicate a read error. The chain carries TRBV7-2 and TRBJ2-1; D perhaps matches TRBD1 (5 bases). This CDR3 is built from 13 residues. Per germline, CDR1 SGHTA and CDR2 FQGNSA. The CDR3 region is CASSFPPIPDRLF. CDR3 coding DNA: TGTGCCAGCAGCTTTCCCCCAATCCCCGACAGACTCTTC.

This chain connects TRBV9 to TRBJ1-4, with D possibly TRBD1 on 5 matching bases. V lost 2 bases, J lost 8 bases, and 13 bases lay in between. Germline assignment: CDR1 SGDLS and CDR2 YYNGEE. This CDR3 is built from 14 residues. The CDR3 nucleotides read TGTGCCAGCAGCGTGGACCAGGGTAGAGAAAAACTGTTTTTT. This sequence encodes CASSVDQGREKLFF.

This clone was counted once. One end of the junction is discordant with germline, which a read error may explain. The chain uses TRBV6-5 and TRBJ1-6; D uncertain. This CDR3 spans 14 amino acids. The germline V gene encodes CDR1 MNHEY and CDR2 SVGAGI. CDR3 region: CASSSQPRNSPLHF. For the CDR3, the DNA is TGTGCCAGCAGTTCCCAACCGAGAAATTCGCCCCTCCACTTT.

CDR3 region: CASSPGTGAYEQYF. Written as DNA, the CDR3 is TGTGCCAGCTCACCCGGGACAGGGGCCTACGAGCAGTACTTC. The chain carries TRBV18 and TRBJ2-7; 10 nucleotides match TRBD1. J gave up 2 bases and V 3 bases, and 1 base lay outside the gene matches. This CDR3 comprises 14 residues. Per germline, CDR1 KGHSH and CDR2 LQKENI.

The chain has TRBV19 and TRBJ2-7; TRBD2 might be the D (7 bases). Germline values: CDR1 LNHDA, CDR2 SQIVND (reference sequence). V was clipped by 10 bases and J by 6 bases, with 16 bases between them. The CDR3 loop spans 12 amino acids. For the CDR3, the DNA is TGTGCCACTCGTTCGGGGGGCGGCGAGCAGTACTTC. Protein: CATRSGGGEQYF.

The V gene is TRBV7-9, the J gene TRBJ1-1; 7 bases match TRBD1. V lost 3 bases, J lost 4 bases, and 5 bases stayed unmatched. Germline values: CDR1 SEHNR, CDR2 FQNEAQ (reference sequence). This CDR3 is 14 amino acids long. The CDR3 spells CASSLRQGSTEAFF. CDR3 DNA sequence: TGTGCCAGCAGCTTGAGACAGGGAAGCACTGAAGCTTTCTTT. The full variable domain, its missing parts supplied by reference TRBV7-9 and TRBJ1-1, is DTGVSQNPRHKITKRGQNVTFRCDPISEHNRLYWYRQTLGQGPEFLTYFQNEAQLEKSRLLSDRFSAERPKGSFSTLEIQRTEQGDSAMYLCASSLRQGSTEAFFGQGTRLTVV.

The chain has TRBV19 and TRBJ2-3; TRBD1 agrees at 8 bases. V was clipped by 5 bases and J by 5 bases; unmatched bases: 3. Germline values: CDR1 LNHDA, CDR2 SQIVND (reference sequence). The CDR3 sequence is 13 residues long. The CDR3: CASSGQGRDTQYF. Written as DNA, the CDR3 is TGTGCCAGTAGTGGACAGGGTAGAGATACGCAGTATTTT.

The rearrangement uses TRBV7-2 and TRBJ1-2; D gene ambiguous. The length of the CDR3 is 15 residues. Germline CDR1 reads SGHTA; CDR2 reads FQGNSA. V lost 4 bases, J lost 1 base, and 13 bases lay in between. CDR3 in amino acids: CASSSQRALNYGYTF. The CDR3, as DNA: TGTGCCAGCAGCTCCCAGAGGGCGCTTAACTATGGCTACACCTTC. Combining the CDR3 with reference TRBV7-2 and TRBJ1-2 gives the whole variable domain GAGVSQSPSNKVTEKGKDVELRCDPISGHTALYWYRQSLGQGLEFLIYFQGNSAPDKSGLPSDRFSAERTGGSVSTLTIQRTQQEDSAVYLCASSSQRALNYGYTFGSGTRLTVV.

This CDR3 reads CASSLAGQGLEKLFF. In DNA, the CDR3 is TGTGCCAGCAGCTTAGCAGGACAGGGGTTGGAAAAACTGTTTTTT. The chain carries TRBV7-8 and TRBJ1-4; 9 bases are a match to TRBD1. Per the germline V gene, CDR1 is SGHVS and CDR2 is FQNEAQ. V was clipped by 0 bases and J by 8 bases; unmatched bases: 4. This CDR3 has 15 residues.

The chain couples TRBV24-1 to TRBJ2-7; weak D call: TRBD1 (7 bases). Trimming pared 5 bases from V and 5 bases from J, leaving 12 bases between. The germline V gene has CDR1 KGHDR and CDR2 SFDVKD. The CDR3 consists of 13 residues. The CDR3, as DNA: TGTGCCACCAGTGGGCAGGGGGGAAACGAGCAGTACTTC. Its translation is CATSGQGGNEQYF.

This clone was counted a single time. This chain uses TRBV10-3 with TRBJ2-3; D is possibly TRBD1 (6 bases). V was pared by 7 bases and J by 8 bases, with 19 bases between. The CDR3 spans 14 residues. The germline V gene has CDR1 ENHRY and CDR2 SYGVKD. CDR3: CAITGDKGVGTQYF. DNA for the CDR3: TGTGCCATCACCGGGGACAAAGGTGTTGGTACGCAGTATTTT.

The chain recombines TRBV25-1 with TRBJ2-1, with 12 bases lining up with TRBD2. Trimming took 8 bases from V and 7 from J; bases not matched to a gene: 3. The germline CDR1 and CDR2 sequences are MGHDK and SYGVNS. The CDR3 contains 13 residues. The chain's CDR3 is CASGLAGQNEQFF. CDR3 sequence (DNA): TGTGCCAGCGGACTAGCGGGGCAGAATGAGCAGTTCTTC.

The CDR3 loop is CASSAGVSKNIQYF. CDR3 bases: TGTGCCAGCAGCGCAGGGGTATCCAAAAACATTCAGTACTTC. This chain connects TRBV9 to TRBJ2-4; tentative D call: TRBD1 (6 bases). Trimming took 3 bases from V and 2 from J, leaving 9 bases between them. CDR3 length: 14 residues. CDR1 and CDR2 from the germline V gene are SGDLS and YYNGEE.

The V gene is TRBV6-5, the J gene TRBJ2-7, with TRBD2 matching 11 bases. Germline V CDR1 and CDR2: MNHEY, SVGAGI. V shed 5 bases, J shed 6 bases, and the junction held 9 bases outside the gene matches. This CDR3 spans 15 amino acids. CDR3 sequence (DNA): TGTGCCAGCAGTCCGGGACTAGCGGCCGAGGGCGAGCAGTACGTC. This sequence encodes CASSPGLAAEGEQYV.

This chain links TRBV5-6 with TRBJ2-7; D is uncertain. With 5 bases removed from V and 4 bases from J, the gap between germline ends came to 16 bases. The CDR3 has 14 amino acids. Germline CDR1 is SGHDT and CDR2 is YYEEEE. DNA of the CDR3: TGTGCCAGCAGACAGCAGACCCTAATTTACGAGCAGTACGTC. Its translation is CASRQQTLIYEQYV.

The chain employs TRBV4-3 and TRBJ2-7, with 15 positions matching TRBD2. Germline lookup yields CDR1 LGHNA and CDR2 YSLEER. V lost 4 bases to trimming and J lost 5 bases; unmatched junction nucleotides: 3. CDR3 length: 15 residues. The CDR3 sequence: CASSPGLAGGDEQYF. The CDR3 bases are TGCGCCAGCAGCCCCGGACTAGCGGGAGGGGACGAGCAGTACTTC.